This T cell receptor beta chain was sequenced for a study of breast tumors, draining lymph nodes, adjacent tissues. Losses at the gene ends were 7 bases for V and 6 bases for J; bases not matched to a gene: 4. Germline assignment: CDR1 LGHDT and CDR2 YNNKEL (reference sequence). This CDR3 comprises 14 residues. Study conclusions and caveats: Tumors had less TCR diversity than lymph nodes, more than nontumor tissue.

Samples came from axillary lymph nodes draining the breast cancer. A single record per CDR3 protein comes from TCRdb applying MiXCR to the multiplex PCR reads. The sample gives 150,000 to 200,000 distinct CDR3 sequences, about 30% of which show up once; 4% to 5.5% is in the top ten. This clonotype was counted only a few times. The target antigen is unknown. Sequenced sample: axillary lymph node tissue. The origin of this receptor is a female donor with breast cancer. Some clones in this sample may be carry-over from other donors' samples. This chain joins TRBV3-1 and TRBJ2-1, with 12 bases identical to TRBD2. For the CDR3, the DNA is TGTGCCAGCACACTAGCGGGAGGAACCAATGAGCAGTTCTTC. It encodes CASTLAGGTNEQFF.